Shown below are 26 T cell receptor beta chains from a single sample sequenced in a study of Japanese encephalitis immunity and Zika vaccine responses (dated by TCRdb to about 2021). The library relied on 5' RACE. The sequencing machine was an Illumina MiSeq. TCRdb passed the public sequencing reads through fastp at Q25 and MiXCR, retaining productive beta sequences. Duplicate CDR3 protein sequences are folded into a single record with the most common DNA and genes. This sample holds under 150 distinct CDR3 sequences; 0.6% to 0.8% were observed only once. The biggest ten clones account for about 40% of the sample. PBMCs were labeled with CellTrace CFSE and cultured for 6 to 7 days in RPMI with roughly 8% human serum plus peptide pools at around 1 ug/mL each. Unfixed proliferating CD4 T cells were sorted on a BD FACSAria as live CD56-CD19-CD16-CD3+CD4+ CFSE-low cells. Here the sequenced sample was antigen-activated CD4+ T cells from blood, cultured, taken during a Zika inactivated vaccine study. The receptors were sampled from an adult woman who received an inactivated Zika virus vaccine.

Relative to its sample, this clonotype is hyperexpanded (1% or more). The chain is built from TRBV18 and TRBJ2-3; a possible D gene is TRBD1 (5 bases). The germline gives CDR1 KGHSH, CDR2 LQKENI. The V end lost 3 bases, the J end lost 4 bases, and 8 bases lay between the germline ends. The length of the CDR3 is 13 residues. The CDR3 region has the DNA TGTGCCAGCTCACCTGACAGAGCAGATACGCAGTATTTT. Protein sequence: CASSPDRADTQYF.

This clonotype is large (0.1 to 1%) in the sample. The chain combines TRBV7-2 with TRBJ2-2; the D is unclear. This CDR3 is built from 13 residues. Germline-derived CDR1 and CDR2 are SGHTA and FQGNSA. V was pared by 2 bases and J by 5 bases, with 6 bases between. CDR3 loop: CASSLQGTGELFF. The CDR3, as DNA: TGTGCCAGCAGCTTACAAGGGACCGGGGAGCTGTTTTTT.

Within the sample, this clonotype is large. The CDR3 protein is CASSGYLDRGQYEQYF. The CDR3 DNA sequence: TGTGCCAGCAGCGGATACCTGGACAGGGGGCAATACGAGCAGTACTTC. The rearrangement uses TRBV2 and TRBJ2-7; 11 nucleotides agree with TRBD1. The trim removed 6 bases at V and 4 bases at J, leaving 11 bases unmatched. CDR3 length: 16 amino acids. Germline values: CDR1 SNHLY, CDR2 FYNNEI.

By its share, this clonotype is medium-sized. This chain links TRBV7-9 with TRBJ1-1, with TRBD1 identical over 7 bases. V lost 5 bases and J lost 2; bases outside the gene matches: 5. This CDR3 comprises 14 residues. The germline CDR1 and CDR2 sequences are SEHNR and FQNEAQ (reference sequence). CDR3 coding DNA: TGTGCCAGCAGCCTCGGGACAGCCAACACTGAAGCTTTCTTT. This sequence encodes CASSLGTANTEAFF.

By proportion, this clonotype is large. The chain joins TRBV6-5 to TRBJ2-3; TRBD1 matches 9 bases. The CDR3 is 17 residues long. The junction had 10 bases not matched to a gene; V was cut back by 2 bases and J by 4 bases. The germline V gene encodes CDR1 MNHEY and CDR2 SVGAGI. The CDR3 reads CASSYANPGTGPDTQYF. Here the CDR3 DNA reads TGTGCCAGCAGTTACGCAAACCCCGGGACAGGGCCAGATACGCAGTATTTT.

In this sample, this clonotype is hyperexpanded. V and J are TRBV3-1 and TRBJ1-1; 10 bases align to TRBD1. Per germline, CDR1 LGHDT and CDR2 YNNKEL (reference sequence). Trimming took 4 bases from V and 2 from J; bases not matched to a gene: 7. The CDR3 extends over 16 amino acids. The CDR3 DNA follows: TGTGCCAGCAGCCTGACAGGGGGCGCGGGAAACACTGAAGCTTTCTTT. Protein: CASSLTGGAGNTEAFF.

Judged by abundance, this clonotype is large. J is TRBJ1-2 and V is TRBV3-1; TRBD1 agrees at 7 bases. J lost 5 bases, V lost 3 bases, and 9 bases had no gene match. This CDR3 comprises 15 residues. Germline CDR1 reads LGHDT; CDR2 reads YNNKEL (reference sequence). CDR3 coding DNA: TGTGCCAGCAGCCAGGGCCCAGGGGGTTCATATGGCTACACCTTC. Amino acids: CASSQGPGGSYGYTF.

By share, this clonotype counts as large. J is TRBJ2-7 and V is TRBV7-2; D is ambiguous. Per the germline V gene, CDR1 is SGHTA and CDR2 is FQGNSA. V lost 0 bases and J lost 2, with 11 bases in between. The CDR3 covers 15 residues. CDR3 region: CASSLASSNAYEQYF. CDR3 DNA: TGTGCCAGCAGCTTAGCGTCCTCTAACGCCTACGAGCAGTACTTC.

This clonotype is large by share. The CDR3 DNA is TGTGCCAGCAGTTACGTCGTGGGCGTAAACACTGAAGCTTTCTTT. Protein product: CASSYVVGVNTEAFF. The chain couples TRBV6-5 to TRBJ1-1; the D is unclear. V gave up 2 bases and J gave up 2 bases, with 12 bases separating them. This CDR3 comprises 15 residues. CDR1 and CDR2 (germline): MNHEY, SVGAGI.

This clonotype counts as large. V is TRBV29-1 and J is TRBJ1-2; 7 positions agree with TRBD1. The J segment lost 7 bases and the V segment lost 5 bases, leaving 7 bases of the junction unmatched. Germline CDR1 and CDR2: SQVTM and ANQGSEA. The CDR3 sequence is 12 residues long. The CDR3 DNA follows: TGCAGCGTTCTAGGGGGCGCGGGTGGCTACACCTTC. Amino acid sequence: CSVLGGAGGYTF.

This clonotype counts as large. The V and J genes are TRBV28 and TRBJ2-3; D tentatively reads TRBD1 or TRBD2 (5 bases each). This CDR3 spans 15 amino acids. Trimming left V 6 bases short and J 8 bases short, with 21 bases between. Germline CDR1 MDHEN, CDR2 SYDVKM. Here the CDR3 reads CASRRDSGGFGTQYF. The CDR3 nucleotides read TGTGCCAGCAGGCGAGACAGCGGCGGGTTCGGTACGCAGTATTTT.

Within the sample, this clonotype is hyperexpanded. DNA for the CDR3: TGTGCCAGCAACCAGGGCCTGGCTGGTGAGCAGTTCTTC. The encoded protein is CASNQGLAGEQFF. The J gene is TRBJ2-1, the V gene TRBV5-5, with D possibly matching TRBD1 (5 bases). The CDR3 is 13 residues long. Trimming left V 6 bases short and J 9 bases short, with 16 bases between. From germline, CDR1 is SGHKS and CDR2 YYEKEE (reference sequence).

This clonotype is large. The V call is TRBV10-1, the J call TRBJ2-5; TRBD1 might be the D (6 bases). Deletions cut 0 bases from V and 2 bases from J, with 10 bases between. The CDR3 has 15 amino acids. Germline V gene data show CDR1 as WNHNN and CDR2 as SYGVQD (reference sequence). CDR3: CASSESNRAQETQYF. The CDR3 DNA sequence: TGCGCCAGCAGTGAGTCGAACAGGGCTCAAGAGACCCAGTACTTC.

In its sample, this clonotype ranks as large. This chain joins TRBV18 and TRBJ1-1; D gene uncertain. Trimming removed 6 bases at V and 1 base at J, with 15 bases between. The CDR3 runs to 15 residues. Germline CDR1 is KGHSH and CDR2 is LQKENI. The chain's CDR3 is CASSPLLRQNTEAFF. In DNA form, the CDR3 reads TGTGCCAGCTCCCCGCTCCTAAGACAGAACACTGAAGCTTTCTTT.

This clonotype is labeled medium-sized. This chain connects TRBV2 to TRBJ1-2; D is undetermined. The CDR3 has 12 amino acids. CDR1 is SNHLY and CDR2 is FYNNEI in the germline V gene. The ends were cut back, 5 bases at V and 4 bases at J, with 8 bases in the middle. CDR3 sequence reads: CASSPHSYGYTF. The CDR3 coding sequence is TGTGCCAGCAGTCCCCACTCCTATGGCTACACCTTC.

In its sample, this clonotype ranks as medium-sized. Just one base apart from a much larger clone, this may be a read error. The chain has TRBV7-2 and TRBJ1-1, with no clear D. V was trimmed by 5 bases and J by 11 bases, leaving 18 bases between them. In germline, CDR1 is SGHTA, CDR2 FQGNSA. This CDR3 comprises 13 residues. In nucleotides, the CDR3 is TGTGCCAGCAGCCTGACGATAGGAGTGGCCGCTTTCTTT. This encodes CASSLTIGVAAFF.

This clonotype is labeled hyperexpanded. This CDR3 is CSASGTAGETQYF. For the CDR3, the DNA is TGCAGTGCTTCCGGGACAGCGGGCGAGACCCAGTACTTC. The gene calls are TRBV20-1 and TRBJ2-5, with D possibly being TRBD1 (7 bases). V was shortened by 5 bases and J by 5 bases, with 15 bases between the two germline ends. The CDR3 has 13 residues. The V gene's germline CDR1 is DFQATT and CDR2 SNEGSKA (reference sequence).

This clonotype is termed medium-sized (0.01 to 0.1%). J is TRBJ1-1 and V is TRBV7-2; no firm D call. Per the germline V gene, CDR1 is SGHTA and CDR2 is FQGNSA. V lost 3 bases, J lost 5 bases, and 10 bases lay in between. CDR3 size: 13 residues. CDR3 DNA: TGTGCCAGCAGCTTTTATCTGGGTACTGAAGCTTTCTTT. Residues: CASSFYLGTEAFF.

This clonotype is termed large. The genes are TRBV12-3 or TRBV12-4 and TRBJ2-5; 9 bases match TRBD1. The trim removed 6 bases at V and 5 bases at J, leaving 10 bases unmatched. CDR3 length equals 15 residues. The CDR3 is CASRTGTGNLETQYF. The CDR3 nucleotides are TGTGCCAGCAGGACCGGGACAGGGAATTTGGAGACCCAGTACTTC.

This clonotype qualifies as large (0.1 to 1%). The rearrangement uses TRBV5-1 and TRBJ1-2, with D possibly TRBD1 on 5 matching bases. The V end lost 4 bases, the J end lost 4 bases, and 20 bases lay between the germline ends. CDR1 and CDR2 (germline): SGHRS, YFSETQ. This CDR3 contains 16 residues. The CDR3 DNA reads TGCGCCAGCAGCCCCCGGGACCCAAGGGGTGGCTATGGCTACACCTTC. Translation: CASSPRDPRGGYGYTF.

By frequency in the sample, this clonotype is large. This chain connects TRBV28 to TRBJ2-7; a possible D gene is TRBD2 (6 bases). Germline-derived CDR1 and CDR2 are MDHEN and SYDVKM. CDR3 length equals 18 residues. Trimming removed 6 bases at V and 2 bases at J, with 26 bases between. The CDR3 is CASSINVPGTLEAYEQYF. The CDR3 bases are TGTGCCAGCAGCATCAACGTACCCGGGACTCTCGAAGCCTACGAGCAGTACTTC. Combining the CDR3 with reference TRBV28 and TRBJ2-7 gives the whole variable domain DVKVTQSSRYLVKRTGEKVFLECVQDMDHENMFWYRQDPGLGLRLIYFSYDVKMKEKGDIPEGYSVSREKKERFSLILESASTNQTSMYLCASSINVPGTLEAYEQYFGPGTRLTVT.

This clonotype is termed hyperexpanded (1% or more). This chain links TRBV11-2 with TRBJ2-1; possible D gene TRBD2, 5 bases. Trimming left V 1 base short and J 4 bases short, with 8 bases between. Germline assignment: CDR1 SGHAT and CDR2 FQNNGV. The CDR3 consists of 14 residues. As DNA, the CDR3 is TGTGCCAGCAGCTTAGCTCCGGGGTACAATGAGCAGTTCTTC. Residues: CASSLAPGYNEQFF. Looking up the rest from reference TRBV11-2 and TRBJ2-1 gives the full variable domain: EAGVAQSPRYKIIEKRQSVAFWCNPISGHATLYWYQQILGQGPKLLIQFQNNGVVDDSQLPKDRFSAERLKGVDSTLKIQPAKLEDSAVYLCASSLAPGYNEQFFGPGTRLTVL.

DNA of the CDR3: TGTGCCAGCAGCTTAGTCAGCTCTGGAAACACCATATATTTT. Protein: CASSLVSSGNTIYF. The chain uses TRBV7-2 and TRBJ1-3, with D unresolved. The CDR3 runs to 14 residues. CDR1 and CDR2 from the germline V gene are SGHTA and FQGNSA. V was cut by 1 base and J by 0 bases, with 4 bases left in between.

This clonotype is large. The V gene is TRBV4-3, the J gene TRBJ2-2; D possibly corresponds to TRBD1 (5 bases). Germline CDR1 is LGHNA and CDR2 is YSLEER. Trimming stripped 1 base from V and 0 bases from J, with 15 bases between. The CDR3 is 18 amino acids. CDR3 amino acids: CASSQAGIQAANTGELFF. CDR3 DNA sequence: TGCGCCAGCAGCCAAGCAGGGATACAGGCCGCGAACACCGGGGAGCTGTTTTTT.

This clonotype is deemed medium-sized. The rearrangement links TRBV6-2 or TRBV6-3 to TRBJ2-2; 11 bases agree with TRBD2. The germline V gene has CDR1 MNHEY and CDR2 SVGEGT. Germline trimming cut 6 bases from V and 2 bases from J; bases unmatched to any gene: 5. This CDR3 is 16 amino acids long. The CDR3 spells CASRPSGGRNTGELFF. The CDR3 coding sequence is TGTGCCAGCAGACCTAGCGGGGGGCGAAACACCGGGGAGCTGTTTTTT.

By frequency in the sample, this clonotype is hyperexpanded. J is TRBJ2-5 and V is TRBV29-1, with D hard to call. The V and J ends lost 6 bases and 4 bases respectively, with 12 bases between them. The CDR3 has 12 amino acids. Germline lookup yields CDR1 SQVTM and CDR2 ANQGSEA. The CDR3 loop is CSVVLPTETQYF. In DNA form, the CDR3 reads TGCAGCGTCGTACTCCCGACAGAGACCCAGTACTTC.